The entry that follows covers one TCR beta chain sequence. Its antigen is unknown. Nothing much larger sits one base from this clone, and base qualities are not available. The same CDR3 also results from other DNA sequences found in this sample. These data originate in a study of blood T cell repertoires in COVID-19 (dated by TCRdb to 2018 to 2020). The study in broad terms: Samples from collaborators originated in the United States, Italy and Spain and spanned both the acute and convalescent phases of COVID-19. The prospective study material was composed of cDNA or gDNA derived from T cells, B-cell-depleted T cells, or PBMCs. The dataset comprised deeply sampled blood TCRbeta repertoires from subjects exposed to, actively infected with, or recovered from COVID-19. A freely available public database, intended as a resource for researchers studying the immune response to SARS-CoV-2, is where the repertoires were released. Samples were obtained from the ongoing ImmuneRACE study (first 160 participants) and from 1,000 to 1,500 subjects provided by 6 global collaborators. Sample metadata almost always included a de-identified subject ID, COVID-19 status, age in years and sex. HLA class I and class II types, where available, came from metadata supplied by the sample provider rather than from assay-based typing.

The immunoSEQ Assay, a bias-controlled multiplex PCR, was used to amplify TCRbeta CDR3 regions from genomic DNA. The study's own analysis went as follows. The number of nucleated cells in each sample was estimated by amplification of reference gene primers within the assay. To quantify the absolute abundance of each unique TCRbeta CDR3 rearrangement, sequence reads were collapsed and filtered. Productive Simpson clonality was computed per sample as the square root of Simpson's diversity index over productive rearrangements. The immuneACCESS repertoire file appears here via TCRdb, limited to in-frame rearrangements. These files lack a portion of the clones; in checked studies, under half of the deficit traces to unresolved V genes, and the cause of the others is not known. Clonal size and the V and J genes are those of that table, whereas D and trimming came from the DNA. The sample includes roughly 300,000 clones, with 85% to 90% observed a single time. About 10% of the sample goes to the ten largest clones.

Enrolling through a virtual design, the prospective study's participants ranged in age from roughly 18 to 89 years and lived across 24 United States geographic areas. In the prospective study, participants were assigned to cohorts based on the clinical history participants reported in a screening survey and a study questionnaire. ImmuneRACE Cohort 3 recovered participants were defined by two consecutive negative NP/OP PCR tests, healthcare professional clearance, or symptom resolution. Each participant in the prospective study had whole blood, serum and a nasopharyngeal or oropharyngeal swab collected by mobile phlebotomists. Prospective study participants could optionally give additional blood draws and questionnaires over a 2-month period. Prospective study blood samples were shipped either frozen or at room temperature before DNA extraction. Paper-wide results and their limitations: How much clinical and demographic metadata was included differed by source and by participant, and the metadata was provided uncurated.

V is clipped by 0 bases and J by 2 bases, and the sequence between their germline boundaries is 11 bases long. The CDR3, cysteine through phenylalanine, is 15 amino acids long. Only the CDR3 part of the read is kept: 45 bases, read in frame from the first base. The germline V gene supplies CDR1 SGDLS and CDR2 YYNGEE. This TCR came from a woman under 30 who had recovered from COVID-19. This chain is built from TRBV9 and TRBJ1-2, with TRBD1 tentatively as D gene (6 bases match). The sequencing input was PBMCs or T cells enriched from blood (not recorded which). For the CDR3, the sequence is CASSVAAGANYGYTF. In nucleotides, the sequence is TGTGCCAGCAGCGTAGCGGCAGGGGCCAACTATGGCTACACCTTC.